This entry describes one T cell receptor (beta chain). No cognate antigen has been identified for it. Within one base of it there is no much larger clone, and no base qualities were kept. Deletion took 6 bases off V and 10 bases off J, with a span of 13 bases between the germline ends. Including cysteine and phenylalanine, the CDR3 has 13 amino acids. This entry keeps only the CDR3 DNA: 39 bases, framed from base 1. Systemically healthy Caucasian individuals from Russia, over 30 in total and aged roughly 6 to 90 years, were included as donors. Each donor gave 9 to 10 milliliters of peripheral blood, collected into EDTA-treated Vacutainer tubes. Ficoll-Paque density-gradient centrifugation was used to isolate PBMCs, with at least 7 million obtained per sample. Total RNA was extracted from PBMCs with Trizol reagent, with at least 5.5 micrograms obtained per sample. Naive CD45RAhigh/CD27high T cell percentages were measured by flow cytometry on a PBMC aliquot from every donor.

The library relied on 5' RACE. This sample was sequenced with an Illumina HiSeq 2500. A second PCR of roughly 7 to 11 cycles was performed with a sample-barcoded 5' primer and a J-beta primer mix. A template-switch 5' adaptor carrying 12 random nucleotides introduced a unique molecular identifier onto each TCR beta cDNA molecule. At least 3 million CDR3-containing paired-end reads were obtained from each sample. All of the RNA was converted into first-strand cDNA using the Mint cDNA synthesis kit, with a TRBC-specific oligonucleotide serving as the primer. Following uracil-DNA glycosylase treatment, a first 18-cycle PCR with universal primers M1SS and BC2_uni_R was performed on all cDNA. In the paper's pipeline: For normalization, 1 million high-quality reads, each with a distinct molecular identifier, were randomly selected from each sample. Reads with shared molecular identifiers were discarded instead of being binned into consensus sequences. MiTCR, run with a Q25 quality threshold and the strictest error-elimination algorithm, handled CDR3 identification, clonotype clustering and error correction. A nonparametric unseen species model using Euler transformation provided a lower-bound estimate of total TCR beta diversity. TCRdb redid the processing of the public reads, applying fastp at Q25 and MiXCR, and retained in-frame beta chains. Entries are consolidated by CDR3 protein sequence, retaining the most common genes and DNA. In this record, the V and J calls reflect TCRdb's handling and not the investigators' own analysis. Here the sample has 950,000 to 1,200,000 distinct CDR3 sequences; 35% to 40% occur a single time. About an eighth of the sample lies in the top ten.

This sample is part of a study of blood T cells in healthy people across ages (dated by TCRdb to 2015 to 2017). For context, the study as a whole: In model experiments, template switching captured about one uniquely barcoded TCR beta cDNA molecule for every two T cells. To track age-related changes in TCR beta repertoire diversity, the study relied on deep sequencing normalized with unique cDNA molecular identifiers. Four age groups were formed from the donors: young (average approximately 15 years), middle-aged (around 37), aged (around 68) and long-lived (about 80). To avoid experimental bias, donors of different ages were spread randomly across the sequencing lanes. For two donors (one aged 18 to 30 and one aged 80 or older), the study analyzed two additional independent replicas of 1 million unique cDNA reads from the same blood draw.

What the work shows at the level of the full study, not this receptor alone: Bulk unsorted PBMC profiling prevented conclusive comparison of naive and antigen-experienced compartments. Observed TCR beta diversity per million T cells fell roughly linearly with age, and a significant reduction was already apparent by age approximately 41. Compared with the aged group, the long-lived group had more naive CD4+ T cells, fewer expanded clones and increased TCR diversity, suggesting age selection. The percentage of naive T cells measured by flow cytometry correlated strongly with observed TCR beta diversity. Estimates of total diversity based on one million sequenced T cells were considered lower bounds and underestimates. Because donor CMV infection status was unknown, age-related changes in expanded clonotypes were potentially confounded.

This clonotype was obtained from a man aged 18 to 30 in good health. The material sequenced was blood. The V and J genes are TRBV12-3 or TRBV12-4 and TRBJ1-6; the D gene assignment is ambiguous. The DNA sequence is TGTGCCAGCAGGCGGGCAGGCAACTCACCCCTCCACTTT. This sequence encodes CASRRAGNSPLHF.